These 11 T cell receptor beta chains came from one sample sequenced in a study of CXCR3-negative and CXCR3-positive naive CD8 T cells. General observations from the study: In CXCR3-positive naive cells, the TRB CDR3s were more hydrophobic than in CXCR3-negative naive cells.

UMI-labeled 5' RACE yielded the TRB cDNA libraries. TCRdb reprocessed the 5' RACE reads and stores each CDR3 protein as one record, lacking DNA. Recorded here are under 85,000 distinct CDR3 sequences; the top ten clones represent approximately 0.76%. Their recognized antigens are unknown. The sequencing input was naive CXCR3+ CD8+ T cells from blood. Subset indicated: CD45RO-CCR7+CD27+CD95- naive CD8+ T cells expressing CXCR3 (TNR3+). The receptors here all came from a human donor in good health. Some clones in this sample may be carry-over from other donors' samples.

This CDR3 is CASSLAGLEQYF. The V and J genes are TRBV12-3 or TRBV12-4 and TRBJ2-7. The CDR3 totals 12 residues.

The V call is TRBV7-6, the J call TRBJ2-5; absent DNA, TCRdb's TRBD1 call cannot be checked. This CDR3 spans 18 amino acids. Germline loops: CDR1 SGHVS, CDR2 FNYEAQ. CDR3 loop: CASSLSRPQSGWMETQYF.

This rearrangement joins TRBV9 to TRBJ1-1. CDR1 is SGDLS, CDR2 YYNGEE, per germline. The CDR3 has 14 residues. The CDR3 loop reads CASSAGEVNTEAFF.

The V call is TRBV6-2 or TRBV6-3, the J call TRBJ2-1; TCRdb's D gene call, TRBD2, goes unchecked for lack of DNA. The CDR3 is 15 residues long. The germline V gene encodes CDR1 MNHEY and CDR2 SVGEGT. The CDR3 loop is CASRQGLAGRNEQFF.

V gene TRBV13 combines with J gene TRBJ2-3. The CDR3 covers 13 residues. CDR1 is PRHDT and CDR2 is FYEKMQ in the germline V gene (reference sequence). The CDR3: CASSLISKDTQYF.

V usage is TRBV19 and J usage is TRBJ2-7; there is no DNA to check the TCRdb D call of TRBD1. Germline CDR1 LNHDA, CDR2 SQIVND (reference sequence). The CDR3 extends over 15 amino acids. The CDR3 here is CASSIGGRSMNEQYF.

The CDR3 reads CASRLTESNTEAFF. V is TRBV12-3 or TRBV12-4 and J is TRBJ1-1. The CDR3 has 14 residues.

CDR3: CASSLEGHSETQYF. V and J are TRBV28 and TRBJ2-5; the TCRdb D gene call, TRBD1, has no DNA to confirm it. CDR3 length equals 14 residues. CDR1 is MDHEN and CDR2 is SYDVKM in the germline V gene.

V is TRBV4-3 and J is TRBJ2-7; TCRdb's D gene call, TRBD2, goes unchecked for lack of DNA. CDR1 and CDR2 from the germline V gene are LGHNA and YSLEER. The length of the CDR3 is 15 residues. CDR3 sequence: CASSQEGGGNYEQYF.

The chain combines TRBV29-1 with TRBJ2-5. Germline CDR1 SQVTM, CDR2 ANQGSEA. The CDR3 runs 12 residues. The CDR3 here is CSGNWNQETQYF.

The CDR3 spells CASSFAGGADTQYF. V and J are TRBV7-3 and TRBJ2-3; TCRdb proposes TRBD1, but this gene call is untestable without DNA. The CDR3 totals 14 residues. CDR1 and CDR2 from the germline V gene are SGHTA and FQGTGA.